Here is one T cell receptor beta chain with its context. Its antigen is not known. The sample comes from a study of blood T cells in healthy people across ages. Study-wide points: TCR beta diversity, measured per million T cells, fell in a roughly linear way with age.

Next came a second PCR, run for roughly 6 to 11 cycles, which used a sample-barcoded 5' primer along with a J-beta primer mix. TCRdb ran MiXCR on the 5' RACE reads and lists one entry per CDR3 protein. The sample has 2 million or so distinct CDR3 sequences; around half are singletons. This sequence originates from a woman aged 40-49 years in good health. The sequencing input was blood.

The CDR3 spells CSASHPGSGGYTF. In DNA, the CDR3 is TGCAGTGCTAGCCACCCGGGTTCCGGTGGCTACACCTTC. The chain recombines TRBV20-1 with TRBJ1-2; D is unclear. Trimming removed 3 bases from V and 7 bases from J, with 15 bases in between. Germline assignment: CDR1 DFQATT and CDR2 SNEGSKA (reference sequence). This CDR3 comprises 13 residues.